This T cell receptor (beta chain) was profiled in a study of blood T cell repertoires in COVID-19. The wider study: The United States, Italy and Spain provided the acute and convalescent COVID-19 samples. The cDNA or gDNA used as material had been derived from T cells, B-cell-depleted T cells, or PBMCs.

As processed by the authors: It was from reference gene primer amplification that nucleated cell counts were estimated. Some clones are missing from TCRdb's copy, which holds only in-frame ones; the method was immunoSEQ multiplex PCR. The DNA gave D and trimming, while V, J and clone size come from that table. This sample carries approximately 240,000 clones, more than 65% of them seen once, and the ten largest clones take 2% to 2.5%. The sample comprised peripheral blood. The sequence was obtained from a woman aged 60 to 75 with acute or convalescent COVID-19.

CDR3 DNA sequence: TGTGCCAGCAGCTTAAGAGGCAGGGGGCGTCCCGTGGAGCTGTTTTTT. It encodes CASSLRGRGRPVELFF. The chain combines TRBV7-2 with TRBJ2-2; 8 nucleotides align to TRBD1. Germline lookup yields CDR1 SGHTA and CDR2 FQGNSA. V gave up 2 bases and J gave up 10 bases; unmatched junction bases: 12. This CDR3 is 16 amino acids long.